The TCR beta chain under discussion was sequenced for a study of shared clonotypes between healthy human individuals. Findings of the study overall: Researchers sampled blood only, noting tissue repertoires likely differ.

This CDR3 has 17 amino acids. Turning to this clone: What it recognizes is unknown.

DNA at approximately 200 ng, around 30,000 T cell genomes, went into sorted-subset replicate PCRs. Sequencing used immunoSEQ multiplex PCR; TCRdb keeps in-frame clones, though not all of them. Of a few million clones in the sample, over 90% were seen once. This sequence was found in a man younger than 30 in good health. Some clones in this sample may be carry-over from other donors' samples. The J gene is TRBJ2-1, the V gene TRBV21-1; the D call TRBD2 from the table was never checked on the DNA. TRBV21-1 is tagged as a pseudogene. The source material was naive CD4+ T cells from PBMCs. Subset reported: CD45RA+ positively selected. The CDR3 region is CASSKGSASGSGNEQFF. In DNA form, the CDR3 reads TGTGCCAGCAGCAAAGGATCGGCTAGCGGGAGTGGAAATGAGCAGTTCTTC.